Described below is a single T cell receptor beta chain sequence and its context. This entry belongs to a study of blood T cell repertoires in COVID-19. Looking at the study overall: Sources were T cells, B-cell-depleted T cells, or PBMCs; the material itself was cDNA or gDNA.

V was shortened by 0 bases and J by 2 bases, with 20 bases between the two germline ends. Per germline, CDR1 LGHDT and CDR2 YNNKEL (reference sequence). The CDR3 runs to 18 residues. TCRdb keeps only in-frame clones here, not all; method: immunoSEQ multiplex PCR. The repertoire holds about 220,000 clones, with less than 85% as singletons. Sequences were obtained from peripheral blood. The rearrangement uses TRBV3-1 (or the pseudogene TRBV3-2) and TRBJ2-7, with D perhaps TRBD2 (5 bases). The TCR was taken from a woman in her 70s with acute or convalescent COVID-19. The CDR3 reads CASSQDSAISPLTYEQYF. In DNA form, the CDR3 reads TGTGCCAGCAGCCAAGATAGCGCGATATCCCCCCTTACCTACGAGCAGTACTTC.